Shown below are 30 T cell receptor beta chains from a single sample sequenced in a study of cytomegalovirus exposure and HLA in healthy donors. Primers included in the PCR were 60 Vbeta and 13 Jbeta primers. Sequencing was performed with immunoSEQ multiplex PCR; in TCRdb, only in-frame clones are kept and a portion is missing. The table includes just over 65,000 clones, 75% to 90% detected once. Material: PBMCs. These receptors all come from a human donor in good health.

This chain connects TRBV7-9 to TRBJ1-5, with a weak D call TRBD1 (6 bases). Germline assignment: CDR1 SEHNR and CDR2 FQNEAQ (reference sequence). Trimming removed 0 bases at V and 6 bases at J, with 9 bases between. The CDR3 is made up of 14 amino acids. CDR3 sequence (DNA): TGTGCCAGCAGCTTAGCTGGGGGGGCTCAGCCCCAGCATTTT. Protein sequence: CASSLAGGAQPQHF.

The J gene is TRBJ1-2, the V gene TRBV29-1; D gene ambiguous. The germline V gene has CDR1 SQVTM and CDR2 ANQGSEA. Trimming removed 0 bases from V and 3 bases from J, with 8 bases in between. This CDR3 is 13 amino acids long. The DNA for the CDR3 is TGCAGCGTTGAAGATGGCGGGGACTATGGCTACACCTTC. This codes for CSVEDGGDYGYTF.

The chain combines TRBV7-3 with TRBJ2-1, with D tentatively TRBD2 (6 bases). Trimming pared 1 base from V and 5 bases from J, leaving 9 bases between. CDR3 length: 14 residues. Germline values: CDR1 SGHTA, CDR2 FQGTGA. The CDR3 loop is CASSLNGGDNEQFF. The CDR3 DNA is TGTGCCAGCAGCTTAAACGGGGGTGACAATGAGCAGTTCTTC.

This chain uses TRBV5-1 with TRBJ1-2; 9 bases match TRBD1. Germline values: CDR1 SGHRS, CDR2 YFSETQ. V lost 4 bases to trimming and J lost 3 bases; unmatched junction nucleotides: 10. The CDR3 is made up of 16 amino acids. The CDR3 loop reads CASSLRQGVDDYGYTF. In nucleotides, the CDR3 is TGCGCCAGCAGCCTTCGACAGGGGGTGGATGACTATGGCTACACCTTC.

This chain connects TRBV19 to TRBJ2-1; D is possibly TRBD2 (7 bases). Per the germline V gene, CDR1 is LNHDA and CDR2 is SQIVND (reference sequence). The CDR3 has 14 amino acids. Deletions cut 3 bases from V and 10 bases from J, with 16 bases between. CDR3 bases: TGTGCCAGTAGTATGGGTGGGGGGGCCTTAGAGCAGTTCTTC. Its protein product is CASSMGGGALEQFF.

The rearrangement links TRBV28 to TRBJ2-5; 7 nucleotides match TRBD1. CDR1 and CDR2 (germline): MDHEN, SYDVKM. The CDR3 is 14 residues long. Trimming removed 6 bases from V and 5 bases from J; junction bases left unmatched: 9. As DNA, the CDR3 is TGTGCCAGCAGACCAGGACAGGCTAGGGAGACCCAGTACTTC. Its protein is CASRPGQARETQYF.

The V gene is TRBV7-3, the J gene TRBJ2-3; D unresolved. The CDR3 sequence is 14 residues long. Between the trimmed V and J ends, which lost 1 base and 3 bases, there was a span of 8 bases. Germline assignment: CDR1 SGHTA and CDR2 FQGTGA. CDR3 in DNA: TGTGCCAGCAGCTTAAGGGCAGGTACAGATACGCAGTATTTT. It encodes CASSLRAGTDTQYF.

The CDR3 here is CASSLDRGYTGELFF. Written as DNA, the CDR3 is TGTGCCAGCAGTCTGGACAGGGGATACACCGGGGAGCTGTTTTTT. The rearrangement links TRBV6-6 to TRBJ2-2; 9 bases map to TRBD1. Trimming at V came to 5 bases and at J to 3 bases, leaving 4 bases not matched to a gene. The CDR3 is 15 residues long. Germline-derived CDR1 and CDR2 are MNHNY and SVGAGI (reference sequence).

The count of this clone is one. The rearrangement links TRBV7-2 to TRBJ2-5; weak D call: TRBD2 (5 bases). Germline V gene data show CDR1 as SGHTA and CDR2 as FQGNSA. Trimming took off 5 bases at V and 11 bases at J, with 18 bases between the two ends. The CDR3 length is 13 residues. The CDR3 spells CASSPSSWWEQYF. CDR3 sequence (DNA): TGTGCCAGCAGCCCTTCCTCGTGGTGGGAGCAGTACTTC.

This chain connects TRBV5-1 to TRBJ2-6, with 9 bases that match TRBD2. Trimming cost V 5 bases and J 4 bases; bases outside gene matches: 10. This CDR3 is built from 17 residues. The V gene's germline CDR1 is SGHRS and CDR2 YFSETQ. In DNA, the CDR3 is TGCGCCAGCAGGAGGAGCGGGGGGTTTCCCGGGGCCAACGTCCTGACTTTC. Protein product: CASRRSGGFPGANVLTF. Full variable domain (remainder filled in from reference TRBV5-1 and TRBJ2-6): KAGVTQTPRYLIKTRGQQVTLSCSPISGHRSVSWYQQTPGQGLQFLFEYFSETQRNKGNFPGRFSGRQFSNSRSEMNVSTLELGDSALYLCASRRSGGFPGANVLTFGAGSRLTVL.

The chain links TRBV6-5 to TRBJ2-2, with 10 nucleotides matching TRBD2. Germline V lookup: CDR1 MNHEY, CDR2 SVGAGI. The CDR3 spans 16 residues. With 4 bases clipped from V and 2 bases from J, the junction kept 4 bases outside the gene matches. The CDR3 spells CASSSPSGGNTGELFF. The DNA for the CDR3 is TGTGCCAGCAGTTCCCCTAGCGGGGGTAACACCGGGGAGCTGTTTTTT.

CDR3 region: CASSLVGQNYGYTF. CDR3 DNA: TGTGCCAGCAGTTTAGTAGGACAGAACTATGGCTACACCTTC. The V gene is TRBV28, the J gene TRBJ1-2, with D possibly matching TRBD1 (6 bases). Germline values: CDR1 MDHEN, CDR2 SYDVKM. The V gene lost 2 bases and the J gene lost 2 bases, with 9 bases spanning the gap. This CDR3 is built from 14 residues.

The genes are TRBV7-2 and TRBJ2-5; 10 nucleotides line up with TRBD1. This CDR3 contains 14 residues. Trimming removed 5 bases from V and 5 bases from J; junction bases left unmatched: 5. Per the germline V gene, CDR1 is SGHTA and CDR2 is FQGNSA. CDR3 in amino acids: CASSARTGGETQYF. The CDR3 bases are TGTGCCAGCAGCGCCCGGACAGGGGGGGAGACCCAGTACTTC.

The V call is TRBV29-1, the J call TRBJ1-1; D gene ambiguous. The ends were cut back, 5 bases at V and 1 base at J, with 17 bases in the middle. This CDR3 region has 15 residues. Germline loops: CDR1 SQVTM, CDR2 ANQGSEA. In DNA form, the CDR3 reads TGCAGCGTTCGCGGCACCCGCGGGTCGAACACTGAAGCTTTCTTT. Translated, it gives CSVRGTRGSNTEAFF.

This clone was counted a single time. The genes are TRBV4-1 and TRBJ2-3; 9 positions match TRBD2. The germline CDR1 and CDR2 sequences are MGHRA and YSYEKL. This CDR3 is 17 amino acids long. V lost 4 bases to trimming and J lost 8 bases; unmatched junction nucleotides: 16. CDR3 in DNA: TGCGCCAGCAGCCTGATGGGGGGGCGGGGGGGCCGAGGTACGCAGTATTTT. It specifies CASSLMGGRGGRGTQYF.

The V and J genes are TRBV30 and TRBJ2-7, with 7 positions matching TRBD1. This CDR3 has 11 residues. Trimming took 3 bases from V and 8 from J; bases not matched to a gene: 4. CDR1 and CDR2 from the germline V gene are GTSNPN and SVGIG (reference sequence). This CDR3 reads CAWRGDRKQYF. CDR3 DNA: TGTGCCTGGAGGGGGGACAGAAAGCAGTACTTC.

The V and J genes are TRBV11-2 and TRBJ1-1; 11 bases fit TRBD1. V gave up 1 base and J gave up 5 bases; unmatched junction bases: 6. In germline, CDR1 is SGHAT, CDR2 FQNNGV. The CDR3 totals 16 residues. In DNA form, the CDR3 reads TGTGCCAGCAGCTTAGTACGGGGACAGGGGGGAACTGAAGCTTTCTTT. Translating gives CASSLVRGQGGTEAFF.

This chain connects TRBV7-2 to TRBJ2-1; no definite D call. Deletions cut 1 base from V and 0 bases from J, with 4 bases between. CDR1 and CDR2 (germline): SGHTA, FQGNSA. The CDR3 length is 14 residues. For the CDR3, the DNA is TGTGCCAGCAGCTTAGGCAGCTCCTACAATGAGCAGTTCTTC. Translation gives CASSLGSSYNEQFF.

The J gene is TRBJ2-2, the V gene TRBV19, with a tentative D call TRBD2 (7 bases). CDR1 and CDR2 (germline): LNHDA, SQIVND (reference sequence). The CDR3 totals 16 residues. The V gene lost 3 bases and the J gene lost 6 bases, with 17 bases spanning the gap. DNA for the CDR3: TGTGCCAGTAGTATGACAGGCCAGGGAGGGGCCGGGGAGCTGTTTTTT. This translates into CASSMTGQGGAGELFF.

On this clone itself: At one end the junction does not follow the germline gene, possibly because of a read error. The chain couples TRBV7-2 to TRBJ1-2; D gene uncertain. CDR3 length: 13 amino acids. Germline assignment: CDR1 SGHTA and CDR2 FQGNSA. CDR3 region: CASSLEVNYGYPF. CDR3 nucleotide sequence: TGTGCCAGCAGCTTAGAGGTGAACTATGGCTACCCCTTC.

The chain combines TRBV27 with TRBJ2-5; 7 bases align to TRBD1. From germline, CDR1 is MNHEY and CDR2 SMNVEV (reference sequence). The CDR3 totals 11 residues. V shed 4 bases and J 12 bases; nucleotides not matched to a gene: 5. The CDR3 bases are TGTGCCAGCAGTTCGCTCGGGACAGAGTACTTC. Its translation: CASSSLGTEYF.

The rearrangement joins TRBV5-1 to TRBJ1-4; D unresolved. V was trimmed by 3 bases and J by 1 base, leaving 10 bases between them. The CDR3 loop spans 15 amino acids. Germline lookup yields CDR1 SGHRS and CDR2 YFSETQ. The CDR3, as DNA: TGCGCCAGCAGCTCTTCAGGAATAACTAATGAAAAACTGTTTTTT. Its protein product is CASSSSGITNEKLFF. Supplemented by reference TRBV5-1 and TRBJ1-4, the full variable domain reads KAGVTQTPRYLIKTRGQQVTLSCSPISGHRSVSWYQQTPGQGLQFLFEYFSETQRNKGNFPGRFSGRQFSNSRSEMNVSTLELGDSALYLCASSSSGITNEKLFFGSGTQLSVL.

J is TRBJ1-2 and V is TRBV7-3, with 7 bases aligning to TRBD1. Looked up from germline, CDR1 is SGHTA and CDR2 is FQGTGA. The CDR3 is made up of 15 amino acids. J lost 6 bases, V lost 5 bases, and 12 bases had no gene match. The CDR3 DNA sequence: TGTGCCAGCAGCCCCCAGGGGGGTCCTGAGGATGGCTACACCTTC. This gives the protein CASSPQGGPEDGYTF.

DNA for the CDR3: TGTGCCAGCAGCTTCGGACAGGGCCGAAACACCATATATTTT. Translated: CASSFGQGRNTIYF. This sequence joins TRBV7-9 and TRBJ1-3, with 8 positions matching TRBD1. Germline V gene sequence: CDR1 SEHNR, CDR2 FQNEAQ (reference sequence). This CDR3 comprises 14 residues. After removal of 3 bases from V and 5 bases from J, the junction contained 3 bases not matched to a gene.

This chain uses TRBV30 with TRBJ2-3, with 12 bases fitting TRBD2. The CDR3 totals 16 residues. Germline trimming cut 2 bases from V and 2 bases from J; bases unmatched to any gene: 5. Germline-derived CDR1 and CDR2 are GTSNPN and SVGIG (reference sequence). This CDR3 is CAWSTGLAGYTDTQYF. The CDR3 region has the DNA TGTGCCTGGAGTACAGGACTAGCGGGATACACAGATACGCAGTATTTT. Full variable domain (outside the CDR3, taken from reference TRBV30 and TRBJ2-3): SQTIHQWPATLVQPVGSPLSLECTVEGTSNPNLYWYRQAAGRGLQLLFYSVGIGQISSEVPQNLSASRPQDRQFILSSKKLLLSDSGFYLCAWSTGLAGYTDTQYFGPGTRLTVL.

The chain combines TRBV5-1 with TRBJ1-1; 7 positions match TRBD1. This CDR3 is built from 13 residues. CDR1 and CDR2 (germline): SGHRS, YFSETQ. Trimming took 3 bases from V and 3 from J; bases not matched to a gene: 2. The CDR3 region is CASSYRGDTEAFF. In DNA, the CDR3 is TGCGCCAGCAGCTACAGGGGAGACACTGAAGCTTTCTTT.

The rearrangement uses TRBV6-1 and TRBJ2-7, with a weak D call TRBD1 (6 bases). The CDR3 has 12 amino acids. The germline V gene has CDR1 MNHNS and CDR2 SASEGT. V lost 5 bases to trimming and J lost 7 bases, with 12 bases between them. The CDR3 sequence is CASSFQDSEQYF. The CDR3 DNA follows: TGTGCCAGCAGTTTTCAGGACAGTGAGCAGTACTTC.

V gene TRBV29-1 combines with J gene TRBJ2-3; 8 bases agree with TRBD2. Unmatched junction bases numbered 4, after V lost 4 bases and J lost 1 base. The V gene's germline CDR1 is SQVTM and CDR2 ANQGSEA. The CDR3 is made up of 14 amino acids. In DNA form, the CDR3 reads TGCAGCGTTGGGAGCGGGGGCCGCACAGATACGCAGTATTTT. Its translation: CSVGSGGRTDTQYF.

This rearrangement joins TRBV10-3 to TRBJ2-5; D may be TRBD1 (5 bases). The CDR3 consists of 13 residues. V was shortened by 3 bases and J by 3 bases, with 8 bases between the two germline ends. Per the germline V gene, CDR1 is ENHRY and CDR2 is SYGVKD. The CDR3 sequence: CAISEAGKETQYF. The CDR3 DNA reads as TGTGCCATCAGTGAAGCAGGGAAAGAGACCCAGTACTTC.

The chain employs TRBV6-5 and TRBJ1-4, with TRBD1 as a possible D gene (6 bases). The CDR3 length is 15 residues. From germline, CDR1 is MNHEY and CDR2 SVGAGI. The V end was cut by 6 bases, the J end by 7 bases, with 18 bases between. The CDR3 sequence: CASRYPRDKLEKLFF. The DNA for the CDR3 is TGTGCCAGCAGATACCCCCGGGACAAACTTGAAAAACTGTTTTTT.